Sequencing of this TCR beta chain was carried out in a study of T-cell memory formation after mild COVID-19. A single record per CDR3 protein comes from TCRdb applying MiXCR to the 5' RACE reads. The sample holds around 410,000 distinct CDR3 sequences, under 25% seen once. This CDR3 is built from 15 residues. V was clipped by 5 bases and J by 4 bases; unmatched bases: 4. The germline CDR1 and CDR2 sequences are SGHTA and FQGNSA. The clonotype comes from an adult woman who had mild COVID-19 (a few samples of this study predate the infection). Cell type and time point are not known. Sequences were obtained from PBMCs or a T cell subset sorted from them (not recorded which). This rearrangement joins TRBV7-2 to TRBJ2-1; 11 bases are a match to TRBD2. DNA for the CDR3: TGTGCCAGCAGCAATCTAGCGGGAGGATACAATGAGCAGTTCTTC. Amino acid sequence: CASSNLAGGYNEQFF. The whole variable domain, filled in from reference TRBV7-2 and TRBJ2-1, reads GAGVSQSPSNKVTEKGKDVELRCDPISGHTALYWYRQSLGQGLEFLIYFQGNSAPDKSGLPSDRFSAERTGGSVSTLTIQRTQQEDSAVYLCASSNLAGGYNEQFFGPGTRLTVL.